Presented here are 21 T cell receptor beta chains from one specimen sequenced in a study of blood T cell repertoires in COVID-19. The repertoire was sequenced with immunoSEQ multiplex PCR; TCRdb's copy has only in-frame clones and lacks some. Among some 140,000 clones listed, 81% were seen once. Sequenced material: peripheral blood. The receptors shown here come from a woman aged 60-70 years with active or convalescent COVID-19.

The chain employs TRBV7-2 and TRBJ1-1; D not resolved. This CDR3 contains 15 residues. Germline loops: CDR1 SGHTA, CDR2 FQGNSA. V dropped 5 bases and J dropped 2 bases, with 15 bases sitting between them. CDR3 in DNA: TGTGCCAGCAGCCCGCCCCCCAGTGTAAACACTGAAGCTTTCTTT. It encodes CASSPPPSVNTEAFF.

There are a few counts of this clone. CDR3 amino acids: CASSAQSAGLGGYTF. CDR3 nucleotide sequence: TGTGCCAGCAGTGCCCAATCAGCTGGGCTGGGTGGCTACACCTTC. This chain joins TRBV28 and TRBJ1-2, with unresolved D. Germline lookup yields CDR1 MDHEN and CDR2 SYDVKM. The CDR3 is made up of 15 amino acids. Trimming took off 5 bases at V and 7 bases at J, with 20 bases between the two ends.

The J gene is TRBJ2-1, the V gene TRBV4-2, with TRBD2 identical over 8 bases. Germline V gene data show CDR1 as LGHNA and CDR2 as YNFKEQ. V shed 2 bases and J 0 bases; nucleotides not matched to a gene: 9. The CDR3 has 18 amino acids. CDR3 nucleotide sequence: TGTGCCAGCAGCCAAAGATCGGTCGGGAGGGACTCCTACAATGAGCAGTTCTTC. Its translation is CASSQRSVGRDSYNEQFF.

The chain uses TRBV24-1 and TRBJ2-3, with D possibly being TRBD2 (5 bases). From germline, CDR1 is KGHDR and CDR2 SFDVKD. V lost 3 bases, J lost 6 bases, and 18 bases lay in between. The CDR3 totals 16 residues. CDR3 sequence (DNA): TGTGCCACCAGTGATCCCAGCGGCCGGACCACCGATACGCAGTATTTT. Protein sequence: CATSDPSGRTTDTQYF.

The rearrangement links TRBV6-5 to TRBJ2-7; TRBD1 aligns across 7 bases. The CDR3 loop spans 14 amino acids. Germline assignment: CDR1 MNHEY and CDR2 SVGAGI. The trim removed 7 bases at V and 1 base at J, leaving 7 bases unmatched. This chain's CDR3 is CASTSRTGSYEQYV. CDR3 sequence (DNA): TGTGCCAGCACATCCCGGACAGGTTCCTACGAGCAGTACGTC.

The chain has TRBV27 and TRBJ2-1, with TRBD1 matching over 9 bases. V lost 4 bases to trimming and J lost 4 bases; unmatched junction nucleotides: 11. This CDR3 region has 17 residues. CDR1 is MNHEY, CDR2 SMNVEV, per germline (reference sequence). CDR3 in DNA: TGTGCCAGCAGTTCCCTTTTCGGACAGGGGACTTACAATGAGCAGTTCTTC. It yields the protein CASSSLFGQGTYNEQFF.

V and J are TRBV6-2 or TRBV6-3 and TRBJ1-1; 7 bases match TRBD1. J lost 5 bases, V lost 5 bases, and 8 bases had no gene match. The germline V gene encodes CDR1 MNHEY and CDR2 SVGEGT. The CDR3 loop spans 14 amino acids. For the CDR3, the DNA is TGTGCCAGCAGTCCAAACAGGGGAGGTACTGAAGCTTTCTTT. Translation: CASSPNRGGTEAFF.

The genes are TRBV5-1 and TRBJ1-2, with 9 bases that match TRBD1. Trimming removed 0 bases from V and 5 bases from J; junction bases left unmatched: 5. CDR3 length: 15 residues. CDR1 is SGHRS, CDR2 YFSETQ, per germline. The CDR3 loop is CASSLAGTGLYGYTF. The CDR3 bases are TGCGCCAGCAGCTTGGCCGGGACAGGGCTTTATGGCTACACCTTC. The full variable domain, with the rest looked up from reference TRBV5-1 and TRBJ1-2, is KAGVTQTPRYLIKTRGQQVTLSCSPISGHRSVSWYQQTPGQGLQFLFEYFSETQRNKGNFPGRFSGRQFSNSRSEMNVSTLELGDSALYLCASSLAGTGLYGYTFGSGTRLTVV.

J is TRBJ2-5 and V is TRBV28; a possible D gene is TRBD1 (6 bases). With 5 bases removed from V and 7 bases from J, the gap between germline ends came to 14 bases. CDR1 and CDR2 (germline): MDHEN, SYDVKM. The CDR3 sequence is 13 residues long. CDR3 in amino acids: CASSPIKQGTQYF. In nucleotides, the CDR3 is TGTGCCAGCAGTCCGATCAAACAGGGGACCCAGTACTTC.

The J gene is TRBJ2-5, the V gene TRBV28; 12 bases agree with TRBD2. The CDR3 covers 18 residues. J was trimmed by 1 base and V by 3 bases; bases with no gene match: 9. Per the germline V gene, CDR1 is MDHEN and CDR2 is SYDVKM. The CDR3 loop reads CASSFPLLAGGLQETQYF. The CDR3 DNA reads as TGTGCCAGCAGTTTCCCTCTACTAGCGGGGGGACTCCAAGAGACCCAGTACTTC.

CDR3 region: CAISGREAKNNEQFF. The CDR3 DNA reads as TGTGCCATCAGTGGGCGGGAGGCCAAGAACAATGAGCAGTTCTTC. The rearrangement uses TRBV10-3 and TRBJ2-1; TRBD2 agrees at 8 bases. Germline V gene sequence: CDR1 ENHRY, CDR2 SYGVKD. The CDR3 has 15 residues. Losses at the gene ends were 4 bases for V and 5 bases for J; bases not matched to a gene: 7.

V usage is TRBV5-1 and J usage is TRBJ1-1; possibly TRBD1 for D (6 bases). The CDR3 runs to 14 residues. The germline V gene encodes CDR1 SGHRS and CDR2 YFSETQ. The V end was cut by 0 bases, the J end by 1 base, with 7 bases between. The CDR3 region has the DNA TGCGCCAGCAGCTTGGGGACAGAGAACACTGAAGCTTTCTTT. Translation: CASSLGTENTEAFF.

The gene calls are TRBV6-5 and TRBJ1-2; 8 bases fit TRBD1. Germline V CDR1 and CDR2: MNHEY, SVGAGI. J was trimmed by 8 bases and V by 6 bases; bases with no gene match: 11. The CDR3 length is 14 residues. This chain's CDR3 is CASRNFRGLSGYTF. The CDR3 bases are TGTGCCAGCAGAAACTTCAGGGGGCTTAGCGGCTACACCTTC.

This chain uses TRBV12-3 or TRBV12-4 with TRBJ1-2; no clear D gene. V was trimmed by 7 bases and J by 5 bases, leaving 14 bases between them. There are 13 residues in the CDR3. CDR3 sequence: CASKWGVGYGYTF. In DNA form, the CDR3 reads TGTGCCAGCAAGTGGGGAGTGGGGTATGGCTACACCTTC.

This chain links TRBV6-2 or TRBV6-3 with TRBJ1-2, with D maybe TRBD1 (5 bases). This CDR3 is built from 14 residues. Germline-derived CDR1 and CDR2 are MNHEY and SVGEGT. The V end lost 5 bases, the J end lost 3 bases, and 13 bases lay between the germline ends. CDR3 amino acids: CASSNRQRYYGYTF. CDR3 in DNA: TGTGCCAGCAGTAACCGACAGAGATACTATGGCTACACCTTC.

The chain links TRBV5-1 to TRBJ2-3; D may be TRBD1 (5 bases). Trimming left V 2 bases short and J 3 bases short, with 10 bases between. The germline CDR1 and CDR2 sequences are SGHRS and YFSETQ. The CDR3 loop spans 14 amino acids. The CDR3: CASSFNRYTDTQYF. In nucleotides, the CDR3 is TGCGCCAGCAGCTTTAACAGGTATACAGATACGCAGTATTTT.

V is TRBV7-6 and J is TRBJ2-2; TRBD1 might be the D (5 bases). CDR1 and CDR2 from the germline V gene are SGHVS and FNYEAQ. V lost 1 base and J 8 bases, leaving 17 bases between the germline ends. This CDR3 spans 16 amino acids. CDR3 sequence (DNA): TGTGCCAGCAGCTTAGGTGGAGCAGGGTTTGTGGGGGAGCTGTTTTTT. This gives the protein CASSLGGAGFVGELFF.

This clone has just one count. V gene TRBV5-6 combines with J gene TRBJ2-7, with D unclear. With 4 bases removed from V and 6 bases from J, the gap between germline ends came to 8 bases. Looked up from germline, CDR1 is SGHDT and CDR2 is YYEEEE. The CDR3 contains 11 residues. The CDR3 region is CASSRHSEQYF. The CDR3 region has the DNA TGTGCCAGCAGCCGCCACTCCGAGCAGTACTTC. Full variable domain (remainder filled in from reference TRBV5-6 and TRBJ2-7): DAGVTQSPTHLIKTRGQQVTLRCSPKSGHDTVSWYQQALGQGPQFIFQYYEEEERQRGNFPDRFSGHQFPNYSSELNVNALLLGDSALYLCASSRHSEQYFGPGTRLTVT.

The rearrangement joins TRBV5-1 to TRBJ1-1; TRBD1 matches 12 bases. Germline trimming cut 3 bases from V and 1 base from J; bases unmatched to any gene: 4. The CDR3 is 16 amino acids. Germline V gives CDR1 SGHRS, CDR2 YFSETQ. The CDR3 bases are TGCGCCAGCAGCTCCGGGACAGGGGGCCAGAACACTGAAGCTTTCTTT. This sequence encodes CASSSGTGGQNTEAFF.

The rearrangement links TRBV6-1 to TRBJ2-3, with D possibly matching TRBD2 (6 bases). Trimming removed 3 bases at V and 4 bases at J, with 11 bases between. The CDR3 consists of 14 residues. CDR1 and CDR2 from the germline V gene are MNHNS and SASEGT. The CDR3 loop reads CASSEASVADTQYF. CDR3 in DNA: TGTGCCAGCAGTGAGGCTAGCGTTGCAGATACGCAGTATTTT.

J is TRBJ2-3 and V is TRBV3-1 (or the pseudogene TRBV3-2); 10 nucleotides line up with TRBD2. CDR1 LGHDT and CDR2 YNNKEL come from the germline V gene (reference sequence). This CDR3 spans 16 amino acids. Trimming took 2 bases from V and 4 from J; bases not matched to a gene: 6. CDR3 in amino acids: CASSQPSSGRPDTQYF. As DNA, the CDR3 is TGTGCCAGCAGCCAACCTTCTAGCGGGAGACCAGATACGCAGTATTTT.